This TCR beta chain was obtained from a study of regulatory T cells in long-lasting Graves disease (dated by TCRdb to 2020 to 2023). The study in broad terms: Persistent Graves' disease meant more than 5 years of antithyroid drug treatment with TSH receptor autoantibodies that stayed positive. Antithyroid drugs had been taken for roughly 10 years on average by persistent Graves' disease patients in the clinical cohort. A total of roughly 35 samples underwent TCR sequencing: about 13 from persistent and roughly 20 from newly diagnosed Graves' disease patients. The study was conducted in China and was registered as a clinical trial. Peripheral blood TCR sequencing and RNA sequencing compared persistent Graves' disease patients with newly diagnosed Graves' disease patients. On the study overall, not on this receptor specifically: A larger number of public clonotypes was shared among persistent patients (approximately 2,600) than among newly diagnosed patients (around 970). Only the TCR beta chain was sequenced and analyzed. Compared with newly diagnosed patients, persistent Graves' disease patients had lower TCR Shannon entropy and fewer highly expanded clones, which suggests clonal expansion. Only peripheral blood was studied, because thyroid tissue, the primary lesion, was inaccessible. TRBV28, TRBJ1-2 and TRBJ2-5 were preferentially used in persistent disease, while TRBV20-1 and TRBJ2-1 were favored in newly diagnosed disease. The small sample size was acknowledged by the authors as a limitation that may reduce accuracy.

Libraries came from multiplex PCR. The data were produced on an Illumina HiSeq 4000. iRepertoire HTBI primers and Arm-PCR amplification of CDR3 regions were used to construct TCR beta libraries. PCR products were gel purified before sequencing. The published analysis was carried out like this. Gene usage analysis of CDR3 amino acid clonotypes used the 60 to 75 TRBV and about 13 TRBJ segments found across samples. COPE and FqMerger were used to merge the filtered high-quality paired reads into contigs. Contigs were aligned with BLAST to IMGT TRBV, TRBD and TRBJ reference genes, and CDR3 was defined per IMGT. Any clonotype with a frequency above 0.1% was classified as a highly expanded clone. Repertoire diversity was measured by Shannon entropy, and V-J evenness by the Gini coefficient. A clonotype found in more than one individual was treated as public. The public reads were reprocessed in TCRdb via fastp at Q25 and MiXCR, keeping in-frame beta chains. Merged by CDR3 protein, the rows form single entries marked with the most common genes and DNA. TCRdb's processing, not the authors' own work, is the source of the V and J calls. The sample table shows 390,000 or so distinct CDR3 sequences, and approximately 23% are seen once. Clones ranked in the top ten supply 25% to 35% of the sample.

This clonotype was recorded at least ten times. Its antigen is still unknown. No clone much larger than this one lies a single base away; base qualities are absent. In the paper's terms, the time point label means: persistent/refractory GD, antithyroid drugs over 5 years with positive TRAb. For both TCR sequencing and RNA sequencing, RNA was extracted from PBMCs using TRIzol. Graves' disease was diagnosed according to American Thyroid Association guidelines. Recruitment of patients was carried out at an endocrinology department in Xi'an, China. From each patient, 7.5 to 10 milliliters of peripheral blood was collected into an EDTA anticoagulant tube. Ficoll Paque Plus density gradient separation was used to isolate PBMCs, and no additional T cell sorting was done. An Agilent 2100 Bioanalyzer and agarose gel were used to assess RNA quality, and a NanoDrop 2000 was used to measure RNA concentration.

V gives up 7 bases and J gives up 1 base, and the segment between their germline ends measures 13 bases. The CDR3 runs 14 residues from the cysteine to the phenylalanine. Solely the CDR3 DNA is kept, with 42 bases framed from the first base. Looking up the germline V gene yields CDR1 MDHEN and CDR2 SYDVKM. The V and J genes are TRBV28 and TRBJ1-2; a tentative D call is TRBD1 (5 bases match). The TCR originated in a woman aged 40 to 49 with Graves disease. Donor details come from another sample of the same person, matched by shared clones. The sample was peripheral blood mononuclear cells (PBMCs), taken when the disease was refractory, from a patient treated with antithyroid drugs. The CDR3 sequence is CASKRDQGNYGYTF. In nucleotides, the sequence is TGTGCCAGCAAAAGAGACCAGGGTAACTATGGCTACACCTTC.